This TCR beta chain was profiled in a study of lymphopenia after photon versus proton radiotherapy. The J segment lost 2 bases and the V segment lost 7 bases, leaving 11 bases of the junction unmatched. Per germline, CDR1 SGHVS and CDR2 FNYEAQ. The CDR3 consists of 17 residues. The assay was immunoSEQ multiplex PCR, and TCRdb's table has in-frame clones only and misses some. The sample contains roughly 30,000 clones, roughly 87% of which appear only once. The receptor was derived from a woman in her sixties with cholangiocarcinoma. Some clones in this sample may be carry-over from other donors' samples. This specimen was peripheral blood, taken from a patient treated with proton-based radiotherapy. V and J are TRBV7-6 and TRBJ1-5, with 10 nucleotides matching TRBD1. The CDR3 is CASTLRGDRGGNQPQHF. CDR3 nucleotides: TGTGCCAGCACCCTGAGGGGGGACAGGGGTGGCAATCAGCCCCAGCATTTT.